This TCR beta chain is drawn from a study of CD8 T cells in ankylosing spondylitis. Study-wide findings and caveats: Characteristic of ankylosing spondylitis blood, it appeared, was a TCR beta motif comprising roughly 8 highly homologous variants. According to the report, clones linked to the disease were significantly enriched in matched synovial fluid samples taken from ankylosing spondylitis patients.

This clonotype was detected a few times. Its antigen is not known. TCRdb called the 5' RACE reads again in MiXCR, with one record for every CDR3 protein. Here the sample spans a few hundred thousand distinct CDR3 sequences, roughly 8% being singletons. CDR1 and CDR2 (germline): SGHRS, YFSETQ. Trimming left V 1 base short and J 7 bases short, with 17 bases between. This CDR3 has 15 residues. Sequencing was performed on blood, either unsorted or a sorted T cell fraction (not recorded which). The TCR sequence derives from a male donor with ankylosing spondylitis. The V and J genes are TRBV5-1 and TRBJ2-5, with D uncertain. CDR3 loop: CASSLTLRNLGTQYF. In DNA form, the CDR3 reads TGCGCCAGCAGCTTGACCTTAAGAAACCTCGGGACCCAGTACTTC.